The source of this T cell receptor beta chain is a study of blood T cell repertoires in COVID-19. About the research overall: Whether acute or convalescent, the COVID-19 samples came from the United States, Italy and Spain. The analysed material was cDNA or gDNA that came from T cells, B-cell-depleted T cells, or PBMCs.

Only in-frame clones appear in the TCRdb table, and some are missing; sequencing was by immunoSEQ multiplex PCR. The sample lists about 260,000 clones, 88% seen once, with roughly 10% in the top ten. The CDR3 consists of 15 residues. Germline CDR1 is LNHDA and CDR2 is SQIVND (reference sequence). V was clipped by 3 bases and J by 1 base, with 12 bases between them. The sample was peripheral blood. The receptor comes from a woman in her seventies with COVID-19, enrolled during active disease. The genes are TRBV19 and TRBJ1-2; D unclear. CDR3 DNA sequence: TGTGCCAGTAGTATGCCTGGGAGGTATAACTATGGCTACACCTTC. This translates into CASSMPGRYNYGYTF.